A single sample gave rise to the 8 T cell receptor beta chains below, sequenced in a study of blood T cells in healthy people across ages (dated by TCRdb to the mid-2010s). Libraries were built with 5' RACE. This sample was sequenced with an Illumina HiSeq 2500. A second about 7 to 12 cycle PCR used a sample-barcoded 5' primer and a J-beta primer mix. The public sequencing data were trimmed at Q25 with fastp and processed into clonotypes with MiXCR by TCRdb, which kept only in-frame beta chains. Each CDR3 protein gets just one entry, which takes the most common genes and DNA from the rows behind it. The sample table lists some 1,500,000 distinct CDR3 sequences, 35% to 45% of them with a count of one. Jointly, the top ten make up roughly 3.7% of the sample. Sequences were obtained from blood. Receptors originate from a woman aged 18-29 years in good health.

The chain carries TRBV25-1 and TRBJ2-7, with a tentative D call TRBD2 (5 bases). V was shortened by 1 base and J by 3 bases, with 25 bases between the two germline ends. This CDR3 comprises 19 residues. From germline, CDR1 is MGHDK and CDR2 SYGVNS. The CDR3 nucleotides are TGTGCCAGCAGTGAATTAAAGTTTGGGAGCACCGGATCCGACTACGAGCAGTACTTC. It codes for CASSELKFGSTGSDYEQYF.

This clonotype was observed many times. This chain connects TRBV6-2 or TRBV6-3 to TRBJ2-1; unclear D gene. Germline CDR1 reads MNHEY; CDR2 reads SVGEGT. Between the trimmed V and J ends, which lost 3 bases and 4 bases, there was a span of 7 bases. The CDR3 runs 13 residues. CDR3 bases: TGTGCCAGCAGTTATTCCAGGTACAATGAGCAGTTCTTC. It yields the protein CASSYSRYNEQFF.

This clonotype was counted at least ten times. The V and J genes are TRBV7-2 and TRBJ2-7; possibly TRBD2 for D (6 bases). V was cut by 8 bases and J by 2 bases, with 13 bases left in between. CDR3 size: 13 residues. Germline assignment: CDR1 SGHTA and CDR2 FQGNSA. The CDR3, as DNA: TGTGCCAGCGCGGGACTCCTTACCTACGAGCAGTACTTC. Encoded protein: CASAGLLTYEQYF. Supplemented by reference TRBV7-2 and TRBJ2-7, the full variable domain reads GAGVSQSPSNKVTEKGKDVELRCDPISGHTALYWYRQSLGQGLEFLIYFQGNSAPDKSGLPSDRFSAERTGGSVSTLTIQRTQQEDSAVYLCASAGLLTYEQYFGPGTRLTVT.

CDR3 nucleotides: TGTGCCAGCAGCCTGCAGGCCGGCGTTAGCAATCAGCCCCAGCATTTT. Amino acids: CASSLQAGVSNQPQHF. V usage is TRBV7-2 and J usage is TRBJ1-5; D is unresolved. The CDR3 totals 16 residues. Trimming removed 5 bases at V and 0 bases at J, with 14 bases between. Germline V gene lookup returns CDR1 SGHTA and CDR2 FQGNSA.

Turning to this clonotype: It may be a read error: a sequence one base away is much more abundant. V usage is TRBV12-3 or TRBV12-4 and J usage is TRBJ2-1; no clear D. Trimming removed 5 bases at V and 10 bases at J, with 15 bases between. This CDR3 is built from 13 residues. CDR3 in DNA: TGTGCCAGCAGTACACCGCCGTTGGGGGAGCAGTTCTTC. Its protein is CASSTPPLGEQFF.

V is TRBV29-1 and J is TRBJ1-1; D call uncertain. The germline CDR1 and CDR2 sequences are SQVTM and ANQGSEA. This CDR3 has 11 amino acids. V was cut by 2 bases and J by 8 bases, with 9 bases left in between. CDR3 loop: CSVEQGWEAFF. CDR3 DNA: TGCAGCGTTGAACAAGGGTGGGAAGCTTTCTTT.

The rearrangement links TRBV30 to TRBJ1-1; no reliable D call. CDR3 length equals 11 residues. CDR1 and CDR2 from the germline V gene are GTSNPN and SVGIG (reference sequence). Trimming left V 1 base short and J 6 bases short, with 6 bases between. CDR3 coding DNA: TGTGCCTGGAGTGACAAATCTGAAGCTTTCTTT. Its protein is CAWSDKSEAFF.

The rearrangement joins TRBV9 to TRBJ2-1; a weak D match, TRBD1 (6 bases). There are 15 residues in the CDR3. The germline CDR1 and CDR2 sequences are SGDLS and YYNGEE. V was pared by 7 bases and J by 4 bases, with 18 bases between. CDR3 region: CASAPQGNIYNEQFF. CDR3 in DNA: TGTGCCAGCGCGCCCCAGGGGAACATTTACAATGAGCAGTTCTTC.